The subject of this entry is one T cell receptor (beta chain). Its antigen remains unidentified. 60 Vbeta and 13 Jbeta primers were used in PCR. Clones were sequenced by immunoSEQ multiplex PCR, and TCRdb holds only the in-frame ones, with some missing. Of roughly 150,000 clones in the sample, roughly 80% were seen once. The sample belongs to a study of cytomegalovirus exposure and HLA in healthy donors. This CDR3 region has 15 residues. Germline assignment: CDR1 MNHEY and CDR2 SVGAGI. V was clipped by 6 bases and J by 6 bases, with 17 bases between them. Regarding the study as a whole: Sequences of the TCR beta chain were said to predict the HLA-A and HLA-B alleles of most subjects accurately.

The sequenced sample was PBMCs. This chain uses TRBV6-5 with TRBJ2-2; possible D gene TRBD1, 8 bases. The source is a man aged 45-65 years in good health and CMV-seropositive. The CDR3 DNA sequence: TGTGCCAGCAGGAGGACAGGGACTATGGCCGGGGAGCTGTTTTTT. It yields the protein CASRRTGTMAGELFF.